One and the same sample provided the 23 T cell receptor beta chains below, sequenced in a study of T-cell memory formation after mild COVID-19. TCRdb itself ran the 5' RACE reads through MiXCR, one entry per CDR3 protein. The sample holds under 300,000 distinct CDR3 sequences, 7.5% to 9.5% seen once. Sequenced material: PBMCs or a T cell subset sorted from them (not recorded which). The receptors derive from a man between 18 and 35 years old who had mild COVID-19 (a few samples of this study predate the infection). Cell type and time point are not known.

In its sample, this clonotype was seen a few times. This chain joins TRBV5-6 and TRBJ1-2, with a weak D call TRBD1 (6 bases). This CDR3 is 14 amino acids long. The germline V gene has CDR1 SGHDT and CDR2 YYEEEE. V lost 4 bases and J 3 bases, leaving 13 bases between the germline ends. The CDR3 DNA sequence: TGTGCCAGCAGCCGGGGACACTTAGACTATGGCTACACCTTC. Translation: CASSRGHLDYGYTF.

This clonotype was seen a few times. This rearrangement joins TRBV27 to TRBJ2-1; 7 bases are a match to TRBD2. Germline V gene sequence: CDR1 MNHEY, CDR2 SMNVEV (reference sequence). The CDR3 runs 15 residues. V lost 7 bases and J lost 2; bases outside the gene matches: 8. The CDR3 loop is CASTRSGGAYNEQFF. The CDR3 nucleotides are TGTGCCAGCACCAGAAGTGGGGGGGCCTACAATGAGCAGTTCTTC.

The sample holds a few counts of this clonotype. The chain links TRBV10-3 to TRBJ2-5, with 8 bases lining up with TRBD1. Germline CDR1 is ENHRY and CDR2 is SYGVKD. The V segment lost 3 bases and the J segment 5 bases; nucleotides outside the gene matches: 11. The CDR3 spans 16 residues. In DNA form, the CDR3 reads TGTGCCATCAGTGAAGTCCGGACAGGGACGGGGGAGACCCAGTACTTC. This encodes CAISEVRTGTGETQYF.

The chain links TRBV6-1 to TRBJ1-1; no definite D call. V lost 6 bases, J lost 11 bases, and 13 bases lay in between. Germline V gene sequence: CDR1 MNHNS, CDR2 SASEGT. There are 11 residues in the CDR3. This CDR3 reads CASSASLPAFF. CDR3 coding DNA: TGTGCCAGCAGCGCATCCCTGCCTGCTTTCTTT.

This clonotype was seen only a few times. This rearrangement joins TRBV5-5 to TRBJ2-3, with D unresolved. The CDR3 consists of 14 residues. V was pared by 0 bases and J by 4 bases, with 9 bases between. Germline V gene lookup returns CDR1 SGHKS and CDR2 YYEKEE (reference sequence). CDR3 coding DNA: TGTGCCAGCAGCTTGGATCGGGTGGCAGATACGCAGTATTTT. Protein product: CASSLDRVADTQYF.

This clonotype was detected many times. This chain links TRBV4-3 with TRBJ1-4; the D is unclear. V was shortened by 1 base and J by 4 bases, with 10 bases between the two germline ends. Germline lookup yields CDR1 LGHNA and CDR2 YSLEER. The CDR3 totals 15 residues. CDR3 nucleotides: TGCGCCAGCAGCCAAGGTTACAGTCTTAATGAAAAACTGTTTTTT. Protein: CASSQGYSLNEKLFF.

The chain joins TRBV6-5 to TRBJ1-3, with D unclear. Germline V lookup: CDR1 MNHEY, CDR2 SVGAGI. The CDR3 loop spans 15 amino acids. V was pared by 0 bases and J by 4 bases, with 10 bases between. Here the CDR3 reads CASSYSTLGGNTIYF. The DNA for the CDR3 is TGTGCCAGCAGTTACTCGACCTTGGGGGGAAACACCATATATTTT.

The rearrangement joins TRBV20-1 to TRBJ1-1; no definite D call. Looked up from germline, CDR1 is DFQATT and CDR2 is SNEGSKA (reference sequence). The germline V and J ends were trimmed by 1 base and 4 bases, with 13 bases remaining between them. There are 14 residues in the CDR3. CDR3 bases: TGCAGTGCTAGAGTGGGCAGTTCGGGCACTGAAGCTTTCTTT. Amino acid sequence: CSARVGSSGTEAFF.

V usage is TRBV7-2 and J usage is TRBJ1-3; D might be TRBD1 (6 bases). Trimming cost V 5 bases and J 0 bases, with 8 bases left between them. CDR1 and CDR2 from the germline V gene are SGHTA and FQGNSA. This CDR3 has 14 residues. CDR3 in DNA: TGTGCCAGCAGCGGAGGGGGCTCTGGAAACACCATATATTTT. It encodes CASSGGGSGNTIYF.

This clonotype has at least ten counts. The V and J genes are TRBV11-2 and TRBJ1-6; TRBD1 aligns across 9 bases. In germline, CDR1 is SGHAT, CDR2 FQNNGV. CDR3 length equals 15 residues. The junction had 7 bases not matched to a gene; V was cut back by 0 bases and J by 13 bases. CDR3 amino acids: CASSLDRGQGLPLHF. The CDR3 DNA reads TGTGCCAGCAGCTTAGATCGGGGACAGGGATTGCCCCTCCACTTT.

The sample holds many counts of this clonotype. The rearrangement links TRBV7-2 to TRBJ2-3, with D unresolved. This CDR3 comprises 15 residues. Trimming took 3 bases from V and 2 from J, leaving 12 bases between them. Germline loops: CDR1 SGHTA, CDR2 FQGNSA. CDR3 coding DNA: TGTGCCAGCAGCTTCTTACCCCTGTCCACAGATACGCAGTATTTT. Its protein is CASSFLPLSTDTQYF. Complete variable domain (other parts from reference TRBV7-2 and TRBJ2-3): GAGVSQSPSNKVTEKGKDVELRCDPISGHTALYWYRQSLGQGLEFLIYFQGNSAPDKSGLPSDRFSAERTGGSVSTLTIQRTQQEDSAVYLCASSFLPLSTDTQYFGPGTRLTVL.

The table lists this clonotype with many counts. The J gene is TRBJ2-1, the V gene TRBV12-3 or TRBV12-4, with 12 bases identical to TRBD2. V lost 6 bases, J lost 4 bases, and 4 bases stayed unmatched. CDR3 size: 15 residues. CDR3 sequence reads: CASSILAGGYNEQFF. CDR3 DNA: TGTGCCAGCAGCATACTAGCGGGGGGTTACAATGAGCAGTTCTTC.

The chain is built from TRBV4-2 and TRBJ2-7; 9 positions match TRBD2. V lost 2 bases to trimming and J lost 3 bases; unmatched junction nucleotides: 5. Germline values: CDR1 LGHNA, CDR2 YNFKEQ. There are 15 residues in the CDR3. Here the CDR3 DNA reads TGTGCCAGCAGCCAAACGCGGGGGGGCGGCTACGAGCAGTACTTC. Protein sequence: CASSQTRGGGYEQYF.

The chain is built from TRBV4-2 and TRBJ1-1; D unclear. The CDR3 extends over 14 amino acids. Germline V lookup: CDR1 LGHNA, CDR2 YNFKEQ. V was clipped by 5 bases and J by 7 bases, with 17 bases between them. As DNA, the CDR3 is TGTGCCAGCAGCATATCCGGGCCGCGCGTTGAAGCTTTCTTT. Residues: CASSISGPRVEAFF.

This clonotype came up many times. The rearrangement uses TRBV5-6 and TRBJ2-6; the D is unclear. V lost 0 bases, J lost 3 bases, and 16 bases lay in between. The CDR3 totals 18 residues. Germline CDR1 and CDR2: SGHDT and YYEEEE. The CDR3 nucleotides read TGTGCCAGCAGCTTGGCCTTGGGTGAGTCATATGGGGCCAACGTCCTGACTTTC. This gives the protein CASSLALGESYGANVLTF.

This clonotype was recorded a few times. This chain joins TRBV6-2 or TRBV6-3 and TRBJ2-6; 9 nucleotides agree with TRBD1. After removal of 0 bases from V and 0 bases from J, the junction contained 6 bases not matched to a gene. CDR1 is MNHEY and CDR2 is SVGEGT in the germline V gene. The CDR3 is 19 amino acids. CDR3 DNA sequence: TGTGCCAGCAGTTACTCGATGGGACAGGGCGTCTCTGGGGCCAACGTCCTGACTTTC. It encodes CASSYSMGQGVSGANVLTF.

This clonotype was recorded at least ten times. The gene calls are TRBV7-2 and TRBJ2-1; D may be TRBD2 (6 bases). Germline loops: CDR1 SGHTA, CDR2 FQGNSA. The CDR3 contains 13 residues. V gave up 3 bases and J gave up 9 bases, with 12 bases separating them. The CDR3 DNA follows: TGTGCCAGCAGCTTTCGGCGGGGTCCTGAGCAGTTCTTC. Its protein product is CASSFRRGPEQFF. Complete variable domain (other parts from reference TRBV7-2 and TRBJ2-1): GAGVSQSPSNKVTEKGKDVELRCDPISGHTALYWYRQSLGQGLEFLIYFQGNSAPDKSGLPSDRFSAERTGGSVSTLTIQRTQQEDSAVYLCASSFRRGPEQFFGPGTRLTVL.

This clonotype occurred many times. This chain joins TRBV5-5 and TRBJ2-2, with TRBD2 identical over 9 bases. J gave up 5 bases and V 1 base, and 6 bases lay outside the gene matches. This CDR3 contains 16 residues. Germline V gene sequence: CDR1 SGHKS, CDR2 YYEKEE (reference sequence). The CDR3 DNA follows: TGTGCCAGCAGCTTGAGGCTAGCGGGGTTTACCGGGGAGCTGTTTTTT. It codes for CASSLRLAGFTGELFF.

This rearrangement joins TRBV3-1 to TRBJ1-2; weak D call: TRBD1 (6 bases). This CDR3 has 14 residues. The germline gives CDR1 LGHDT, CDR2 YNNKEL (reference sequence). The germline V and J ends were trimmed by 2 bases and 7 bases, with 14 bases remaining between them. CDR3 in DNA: TGTGCCAGCAGCCAATCGGAAGGGGGAAGTGGCTACACCTTC. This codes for CASSQSEGGSGYTF.

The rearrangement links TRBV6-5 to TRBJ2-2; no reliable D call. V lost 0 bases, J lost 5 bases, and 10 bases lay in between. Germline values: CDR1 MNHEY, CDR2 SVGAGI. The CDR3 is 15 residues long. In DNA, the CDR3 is TGTGCCAGCAGTTACTCGAAGTTGAGGACCGGGGAGCTGTTTTTT. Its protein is CASSYSKLRTGELFF.

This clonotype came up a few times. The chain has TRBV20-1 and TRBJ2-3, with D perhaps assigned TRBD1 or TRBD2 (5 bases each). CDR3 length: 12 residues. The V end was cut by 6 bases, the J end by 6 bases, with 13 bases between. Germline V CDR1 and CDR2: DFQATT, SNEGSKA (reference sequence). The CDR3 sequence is CSAGAGDDTQYF. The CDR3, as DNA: TGCAGTGCAGGGGCCGGGGACGATACGCAGTATTTT.

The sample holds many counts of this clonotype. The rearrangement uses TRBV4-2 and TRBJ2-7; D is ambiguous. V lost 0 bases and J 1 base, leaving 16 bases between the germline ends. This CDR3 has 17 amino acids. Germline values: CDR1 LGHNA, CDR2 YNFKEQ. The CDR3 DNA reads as TGTGCCAGCAGCCAAGAATACGCACCCTCTCTTTCCTACGAGCAGTACTTC. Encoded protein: CASSQEYAPSLSYEQYF.

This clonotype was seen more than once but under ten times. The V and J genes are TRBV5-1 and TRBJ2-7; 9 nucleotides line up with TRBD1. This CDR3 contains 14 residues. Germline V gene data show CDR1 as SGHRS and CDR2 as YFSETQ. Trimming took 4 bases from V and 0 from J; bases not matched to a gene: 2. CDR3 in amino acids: CASSRDRASYEQYV. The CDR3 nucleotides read TGCGCCAGCAGCAGGGACAGGGCCTCCTACGAGCAGTACGTC.